The TCR beta chain described here comes from a study of T cell repertoires in cytomegalovirus infection. A word on this clonotype: The antigen is not known.

CDR1 is MNHEY and CDR2 is SVGEGT in the germline V gene. This CDR3 is built from 18 residues. With V trimmed by 2 bases and J by 3 bases, 12 bases remained unmatched. Each CDR3 protein gets one entry after TCRdb re-called the reads with MiXCR. The table shows about 920,000 distinct CDR3 sequences, with approximately 31% occurring only once. J is TRBJ1-1 and V is TRBV6-2 or TRBV6-3, with 10 bases aligning to TRBD1. This receptor was identified in a human donor in good health (CMV status not recorded). Some clones in this sample may be carry-over from other donors' samples. The sample in question was cultured CD8+ T cells from PBMCs, obtained from culture after CMV antigen stimulation. CDR3 sequence: CASSYLTDRGLIDTEAFF. In DNA, the CDR3 is TGTGCCAGCAGTTACCTTACTGACAGGGGGCTTATCGACACTGAAGCTTTCTTT.